One sample yielded the 27 T cell receptor beta chains listed below, sequenced in a study of response to subunit inactivated influenza vaccine. TCRdb re-derived calls from the RT-PCR reads in MiXCR, one entry per CDR3 protein. The table includes around 850,000 distinct CDR3 sequences, approximately 17% detected once. Specimen: PBMCs from blood, collected 5 days after vaccination. The source of these receptors is a man in his fifties who received an inactivated influenza vaccine.

Only a few counts were recorded for this clonotype. V gene TRBV12-3 or TRBV12-4 combines with J gene TRBJ2-5; 13 nucleotides line up with TRBD2. V shed 6 bases and J 5 bases; nucleotides not matched to a gene: 12. The CDR3 totals 17 residues. This CDR3 reads CASSNSPGLAGTETQYF. DNA of the CDR3: TGTGCCAGCAGCAACTCCCCGGGACTAGCGGGAACCGAGACCCAGTACTTC.

This chain joins TRBV7-9 and TRBJ2-1; the D call may be TRBD1 or TRBD2 (5 bases each). V lost 8 bases and J 8 bases, leaving 19 bases between the germline ends. Germline CDR1 reads SEHNR; CDR2 reads FQNEAQ (reference sequence). The CDR3 extends over 14 amino acids. CDR3 amino acids: CASPRERGGDEQFF. CDR3 nucleotide sequence: TGTGCCAGCCCAAGGGAGAGGGGTGGGGATGAGCAGTTCTTC.

This clonotype was detected once. The chain employs TRBV20-1 and TRBJ2-2; tentatively, D is TRBD2 (5 bases). V was clipped by 3 bases and J by 4 bases, with 15 bases between them. The CDR3 has 15 residues. In germline, CDR1 is DFQATT, CDR2 SNEGSKA (reference sequence). This chain's CDR3 is CSARAHGRGTGELFF. CDR3 bases: TGCAGTGCTAGGGCCCATGGACGGGGCACCGGGGAGCTGTTTTTT.

The chain recombines TRBV6-2 or TRBV6-3 with TRBJ2-1, with D possibly called TRBD1 or TRBD2 (6 bases each). V was pared by 7 bases and J by 8 bases, with 27 bases between. The V gene's germline CDR1 is MNHEY and CDR2 SVGEGT. The CDR3 has 17 residues. CDR3 sequence (DNA): TGTGCCAGCACCGCGACGGGGTCCGGGGGCTTGAACCATGAGCAGTTCTTC. Amino acids: CASTATGSGGLNHEQFF.

This chain connects TRBV30 to TRBJ2-5; possible D gene TRBD2, 6 bases. Germline V lookup: CDR1 GTSNPN, CDR2 SVGIG (reference sequence). CDR3 length: 13 residues. The V and J ends lost 5 bases and 2 bases respectively, with 12 bases between them. The CDR3 DNA reads TGTGCCTGGTATGGACGGGAGCAAGAGACCCAGTACTTC. As protein: CAWYGREQETQYF.

The genes are TRBV4-1 and TRBJ2-4, with 7 nucleotides matching TRBD1. The CDR3 spans 17 residues. Trimming at V came to 4 bases and at J to 0 bases, leaving 9 bases not matched to a gene. The germline V gene encodes CDR1 MGHRA and CDR2 YSYEKL. CDR3 sequence: CASSPIGTEIAKNIQYF. The CDR3 nucleotides are TGCGCCAGCAGCCCCATTGGGACAGAAATAGCCAAAAACATTCAGTACTTC.

This clonotype has only a few counts. J is TRBJ1-1 and V is TRBV7-8; D is ambiguous. CDR3 length: 15 residues. CDR1 is SGHVS, CDR2 FQNEAQ, per germline. The germline V and J ends were trimmed by 3 bases and 1 base, with 12 bases remaining between them. CDR3 bases: TGTGCCAGCAGCTTTAATAGTCCGAGGAACACTGAAGCTTTCTTT. Translated, it gives CASSFNSPRNTEAFF. Combining the CDR3 with reference TRBV7-8 and TRBJ1-1 gives the whole variable domain GAGVSQSPRYKVAKRGQDVALRCDPISGHVSLFWYQQALGQGPEFLTYFQNEAQLDKSGLPSDRFFAERPEGSVSTLKIQRTQQEDSAVYLCASSFNSPRNTEAFFGQGTRLTVV.

V gene TRBV6-5 combines with J gene TRBJ1-2, with TRBD1 identical over 11 bases. The CDR3 is made up of 16 amino acids. V lost 0 bases, J lost 2 bases, and 2 bases stayed unmatched. CDR1 is MNHEY and CDR2 is SVGAGI in the germline V gene. The CDR3 spells CASSYSGQGVNYGYTF. The CDR3 region has the DNA TGTGCCAGCAGTTACTCGGGACAGGGGGTGAACTATGGCTACACCTTC.

V usage is TRBV29-1 and J usage is TRBJ2-7, with D possibly TRBD1 on 6 matching bases. Looked up from germline, CDR1 is SQVTM and CDR2 is ANQGSEA. This CDR3 spans 13 amino acids. Trimming took 8 bases from V and 0 from J, leaving 14 bases between them. The CDR3 spells CSIRTVSSYEQYF. CDR3 sequence (DNA): TGCAGCATTAGGACAGTGAGCTCCTACGAGCAGTACTTC.

This clonotype was seen at least ten times. This rearrangement joins TRBV28 to TRBJ2-2, with D unclear. From germline, CDR1 is MDHEN and CDR2 SYDVKM. Trimming stripped 5 bases from V and 2 bases from J, with 12 bases between. The CDR3 covers 15 residues. CDR3 sequence reads: CASSVTGLNTGELFF. The DNA for the CDR3 is TGTGCCAGCAGTGTCACCGGGCTAAACACCGGGGAGCTGTTTTTT.

This clonotype was recorded a few times. J is TRBJ2-3 and V is TRBV27; no reliable D call. There are 13 residues in the CDR3. V lost 5 bases and J 8 bases, leaving 14 bases between the germline ends. Germline loops: CDR1 MNHEY, CDR2 SMNVEV (reference sequence). CDR3 region: CASSDRSRRTQYF. The CDR3 nucleotides are TGTGCCAGCAGTGATCGTTCGCGGCGTACGCAGTATTTT.

This rearrangement joins TRBV27 to TRBJ2-3, with 10 bases aligning to TRBD2. Germline CDR1 reads MNHEY; CDR2 reads SMNVEV (reference sequence). After removal of 10 bases from V and 2 bases from J, the junction contained 6 bases not matched to a gene. The CDR3 consists of 14 residues. CDR3 nucleotides: TGTGCCACCAGGACTAGCGGATTCACAGATACGCAGTATTTT. Protein: CATRTSGFTDTQYF.

This clonotype has a handful of counts. The V call is TRBV27, the J call TRBJ2-3, with D perhaps matching TRBD2 (6 bases). This CDR3 comprises 16 residues. Trimming pared 6 bases from V and 4 bases from J, leaving 20 bases between. Germline lookup yields CDR1 MNHEY and CDR2 SMNVEV (reference sequence). The CDR3 nucleotides are TGTGCCAGCAGCCCTAGACGGGCGGGGCCCCCAGATACGCAGTATTTT. Its protein product is CASSPRRAGPPDTQYF.

The chain couples TRBV10-3 to TRBJ2-3, with 8 bases fitting TRBD2. Germline-derived CDR1 and CDR2 are ENHRY and SYGVKD. This CDR3 region has 18 residues. V shed 2 bases, J shed 6 bases, and the junction held 16 bases outside the gene matches. Written as DNA, the CDR3 is TGTGCCATCAGTGAGCCTCCGGGGGGGCGGGGGAGTGGCGATACGCAGTATTTT. Translated, it gives CAISEPPGGRGSGDTQYF.

This clonotype was observed a handful of times. This sequence joins TRBV14 and TRBJ2-3; D unclear. Trimming took 1 base from V and 4 from J, leaving 9 bases between them. The length of the CDR3 is 14 residues. Germline assignment: CDR1 SGHDN and CDR2 FVKESK. The CDR3: CASSQVMDADTQYF. The CDR3 DNA sequence: TGTGCCAGCAGCCAAGTGATGGACGCAGATACGCAGTATTTT.

The gene calls are TRBV5-4 and TRBJ1-1, with D possibly being TRBD1 (6 bases). V was clipped by 2 bases and J by 1 base, with 12 bases between them. This CDR3 has 15 amino acids. Germline V gives CDR1 SGHNT, CDR2 YYREEE (reference sequence). DNA for the CDR3: TGTGCCAGCAGCTTTGCAGGGGCGAAGAACACTGAAGCTTTCTTT. It is translated as CASSFAGAKNTEAFF.

The V and J genes are TRBV19 and TRBJ1-5; D is possibly TRBD1 (5 bases). The CDR3 runs 15 residues. Germline-derived CDR1 and CDR2 are LNHDA and SQIVND (reference sequence). V gave up 3 bases and J gave up 1 base, with 10 bases separating them. The chain's CDR3 is CASSIGGASNQPQHF. The CDR3 region has the DNA TGTGCCAGTAGTATTGGAGGGGCCAGCAATCAGCCCCAGCATTTT.

The rearrangement links TRBV25-1 to TRBJ1-5, with D tentatively TRBD1 (6 bases). The CDR3 is 15 residues long. Germline assignment: CDR1 MGHDK and CDR2 SYGVNS. V was pared by 5 bases and J by 4 bases, with 15 bases between. CDR3 loop: CASSNSAGVNQPQHF. In DNA, the CDR3 is TGTGCCAGCAGTAACTCTGCAGGGGTAAATCAGCCCCAGCATTTT. Together with reference TRBV25-1 and TRBJ1-5, the CDR3 gives the full variable domain: EADIYQTPRYLVIGTGKKITLECSQTMGHDKMYWYQQDPGMELHLIHYSYGVNSTEKGDLSSESTVSRIRTEHFPLTLESARPSHTSQYLCASSNSAGVNQPQHFGDGTRLSIL.

The chain uses TRBV24-1 and TRBJ2-1; the match to TRBD2 covers 12 bases. Germline CDR1 reads KGHDR; CDR2 reads SFDVKD. The junction had 4 bases not matched to a gene; V was cut back by 3 bases and J by 5 bases. This CDR3 is built from 16 residues. The DNA for the CDR3 is TGTGCCACCAGTGATCCCACTAGCGGGAGGCACAATGAGCAGTTCTTC. It specifies CATSDPTSGRHNEQFF.

The chain is built from TRBV6-1 and TRBJ2-6, with D unresolved. Trimming took 8 bases from V and 1 from J, leaving 18 bases between them. This CDR3 is built from 17 residues. Germline assignment: CDR1 MNHNS and CDR2 SASEGT. CDR3 protein: CASANPGRKSGANVLTF. CDR3 coding DNA: TGTGCCAGCGCAAACCCGGGCAGAAAATCTGGGGCCAACGTCCTGACTTTC.

V is TRBV7-2 and J is TRBJ2-3; 11 bases are shared with TRBD2. The CDR3 spans 13 residues. CDR1 SGHTA and CDR2 FQGNSA come from the germline V gene. The CDR3 DNA follows: TGTGGCGCGACTAGCGGGGTTGAAGATACGCAGTATTTT. Translation: CGATSGVEDTQYF.

This clonotype appeared a few times. This chain links TRBV5-5 with TRBJ2-3, with D possibly called TRBD1 or TRBD2 (5 bases each). The length of the CDR3 is 15 residues. Germline values: CDR1 SGHKS, CDR2 YYEKEE (reference sequence). The V end lost 5 bases, the J end lost 0 bases, and 13 bases lay between the germline ends. The CDR3 coding sequence is TGTGCCAGCAGACCCCCGGGACGGAGCACAGATACGCAGTATTTT. Its translation: CASRPPGRSTDTQYF.

The chain joins TRBV7-2 to TRBJ2-7; tentative D call: TRBD1 (5 bases). The CDR3 contains 14 residues. Germline loops: CDR1 SGHTA, CDR2 FQGNSA. The V and J ends lost 5 bases and 4 bases respectively, with 15 bases between them. CDR3 bases: TGTGCCAGCAGCCAGGGAAGTAGTATTTACGAGCAGTACTTC. Protein: CASSQGSSIYEQYF.

Regarding this clonotype: Being one base from a much bigger clone, this may be a read error. The genes are TRBV10-3 and TRBJ2-7; possible D gene TRBD1, 7 bases. Germline CDR1 is ENHRY and CDR2 is SYGVKD. The CDR3 contains 14 residues. The CDR3 loop is CAISESRGAYEQNF. The DNA for the CDR3 is TGTGCCATCAGTGAGTCCAGGGGGGCCTACGAGCAGAACTTC.

This clonotype was seen only a few times. The chain combines TRBV12-3 or TRBV12-4 with TRBJ1-5; D not certain. The V end lost 1 base, the J end lost 5 bases, and 9 bases lay between the germline ends. The CDR3 sequence is 14 residues long. CDR3 protein: CASSLVSSDQPQHF. The CDR3 DNA follows: TGTGCCAGCAGTTTAGTATCATCGGATCAGCCCCAGCATTTT.

In its sample, this clonotype was seen a few times. The chain employs TRBV6-2 or TRBV6-3 and TRBJ2-5; 8 nucleotides agree with TRBD2. J was trimmed by 4 bases and V by 6 bases; bases with no gene match: 10. From germline, CDR1 is MNHEY and CDR2 SVGEGT. The CDR3 contains 15 residues. The CDR3 here is CASSHAGRAGETQYF. CDR3 DNA: TGTGCCAGCAGCCACGCCGGGAGGGCAGGAGAGACCCAGTACTTC.

This clonotype was recorded a few times. The V gene is TRBV15, the J gene TRBJ2-1; weak D call: TRBD2 (5 bases). Germline CDR1 reads LNHNV; CDR2 reads YYDKDF (reference sequence). The CDR3 sequence is 17 residues long. The ends were cut back, 8 bases at V and 0 bases at J, with 20 bases in the middle. The CDR3 loop reads CATQTRRSGYSYNEQFF. In DNA, the CDR3 is TGTGCCACCCAAACACGAAGGAGCGGATACTCCTACAATGAGCAGTTCTTC. The full variable domain, completed using reference TRBV15 and TRBJ2-1, is DAMVIQNPRYQVTQFGKPVTLSCSQTLNHNVMYWYQQKSSQAPKLLFHYYDKDFNNEADTPDNFQSRRPNTSFCFLDIRSPGLGDTAMYLCATQTRRSGYSYNEQFFGPGTRLTVL.